The 17 T cell receptor beta chains below all came from one sample that was sequenced in a study of neoadjuvant nivolumab and ipilimumab in lung cancer. This table comes from immunoSEQ multiplex PCR, and its TCRdb copy is limited to in-frame clones, with some not included. The table lists approximately 17,000 clones, roughly four fifths of them singletons. The material was tumor tissue, obtained after neoadjuvant nivolumab, alone or with ipilimumab, at or shortly before surgery. All receptors derive from an adult with non-small cell lung cancer.

The genes are TRBV6-1 and TRBJ1-3; 7 nucleotides agree with TRBD1. The CDR3 has 15 residues. J gave up 2 bases and V 5 bases, and 6 bases lay outside the gene matches. Germline V gene lookup returns CDR1 MNHNS and CDR2 SASEGT. CDR3 nucleotide sequence: TGTGCCAGCAGTCGGATGACAGGGCCTGGAAACACCATATATTTT. This codes for CASSRMTGPGNTIYF.

The rearrangement links TRBV27 to TRBJ2-3; D tentatively fits TRBD1 or TRBD2 (5 bases each). Germline CDR1 is MNHEY and CDR2 is SMNVEV (reference sequence). The CDR3 spans 12 residues. V was pared by 6 bases and J by 6 bases, with 10 bases between. The chain's CDR3 is CASSGTRDTQYF. DNA for the CDR3: TGTGCCAGCAGCGGGACGCGGGATACGCAGTATTTT.

The rearrangement uses TRBV19 and TRBJ1-6; 7 bases align to TRBD1. In germline, CDR1 is LNHDA, CDR2 SQIVND (reference sequence). V dropped 6 bases and J dropped 7; count of bases not matched to a gene: 9. The CDR3 has 15 amino acids. The CDR3 DNA is TGTGCCAGTAGAATGGGAAGGGGGCAAAATTCACCCCTCCACTTT. Residues: CASRMGRGQNSPLHF.

V gene TRBV7-2 combines with J gene TRBJ2-7, with D tentatively TRBD1 or TRBD2 (5 bases each). In germline, CDR1 is SGHTA, CDR2 FQGNSA. V dropped 4 bases and J dropped 1 base, with 11 bases sitting between them. CDR3 length: 14 amino acids. In nucleotides, the CDR3 is TGTGCCAGCAGCTCGGGGCCCAAATCCTACGAGCAGTACTTC. This sequence encodes CASSSGPKSYEQYF.

For the CDR3, the DNA is TGTGCCAGCAGTCGCACCGGGACAGGGGACGAAAAACTGTTTTTT. This codes for CASSRTGTGDEKLFF. The chain combines TRBV6-5 with TRBJ1-4; 10 bases are shared with TRBD1. Unmatched junction bases numbered 8, after V lost 5 bases and J lost 8 bases. Germline values: CDR1 MNHEY, CDR2 SVGAGI. The CDR3 covers 15 residues.

The rearrangement links TRBV19 to TRBJ1-1, with a tentative D call TRBD1 (5 bases). Germline-derived CDR1 and CDR2 are LNHDA and SQIVND (reference sequence). The CDR3 runs to 13 residues. Trimming cost V 6 bases and J 6 bases, with 14 bases left between them. Written as DNA, the CDR3 is TGTGCCAGTAGAGCTGGGGGAAGGCCTGAAGCTTTCTTT. The encoded protein is CASRAGGRPEAFF.

The chain carries TRBV30 and TRBJ1-6, with 7 nucleotides matching TRBD1. CDR1 is GTSNPN and CDR2 is SVGIG in the germline V gene (reference sequence). With V trimmed by 1 base and J by 14 bases, 11 bases remained unmatched. CDR3 length: 14 residues. The CDR3 bases are TGTGCCTGGAGTGGGGACAGCGAGGGAAGGACCCTCCACTTT. It specifies CAWSGDSEGRTLHF.

The V call is TRBV11-2, the J call TRBJ1-3, with D maybe TRBD1 (5 bases). Germline V lookup: CDR1 SGHAT, CDR2 FQNNGV. Trimming left V 4 bases short and J 2 bases short, with 12 bases between. The CDR3 is made up of 15 amino acids. CDR3 nucleotide sequence: TGTGCCAGCAGCTATTACCAGGGAACTGGAAACACCATATATTTT. Translation: CASSYYQGTGNTIYF. Full variable domain (missing parts from reference TRBV11-2 and TRBJ1-3): EAGVAQSPRYKIIEKRQSVAFWCNPISGHATLYWYQQILGQGPKLLIQFQNNGVVDDSQLPKDRFSAERLKGVDSTLKIQPAKLEDSAVYLCASSYYQGTGNTIYFGEGSWLTVV.

This clone has only a few counts. This chain links TRBV6-6 with TRBJ1-2; 9 nucleotides agree with TRBD1. The germline CDR1 and CDR2 sequences are MNHNY and SVGAGI (reference sequence). Unmatched junction bases numbered 7, after V lost 3 bases and J lost 5 bases. The CDR3 sequence is 15 residues long. DNA for the CDR3: TGTGCCAGCAGTTATTCCGGGACAGGGTATTATGGCTACACCTTC. It specifies CASSYSGTGYYGYTF.

The rearrangement uses TRBV11-2 and TRBJ1-3; maybe TRBD1 (5 bases). V was cut by 1 base and J by 0 bases, with 13 bases left in between. CDR1 and CDR2 from the germline V gene are SGHAT and FQNNGV. The CDR3 is made up of 17 amino acids. The CDR3 DNA follows: TGTGCCAGCAGCTTAGTTCCGGACACCTACTCTGGAAACACCATATATTTT. This translates into CASSLVPDTYSGNTIYF.

V is TRBV6-4 and J is TRBJ2-3, with D unclear. Germline assignment: CDR1 MRHNA and CDR2 SNTAGT. Trimming took 5 bases from V and 4 from J, leaving 10 bases between them. The CDR3 consists of 13 residues. The DNA of the CDR3 is TGTGCCAGCAGTCCGACTTTCTCAGATACGCAGTATTTT. Amino acid sequence: CASSPTFSDTQYF.

This chain connects TRBV11-1 to TRBJ2-3, with D perhaps matching TRBD1 (5 bases). Trimming cost V 4 bases and J 8 bases, with 22 bases left between them. The CDR3 covers 16 residues. CDR1 is SGHAT and CDR2 is FQDESV in the germline V gene (reference sequence). CDR3: CASSSRQRLPTSTQYF. The CDR3 nucleotides read TGTGCCAGCAGCTCCAGACAGCGTCTCCCTACCTCTACGCAGTATTTT.

The genes are TRBV12-5 and TRBJ1-5; no definite D call. The V end was cut by 6 bases, the J end by 1 base, with 7 bases between. The CDR3 is made up of 13 amino acids. Germline values: CDR1 LGHNT, CDR2 FRNRAP. The CDR3 DNA reads as TGTGCTAGTGGCCCGGGCAGCAATCAGCCCCAGCATTTT. It specifies CASGPGSNQPQHF. Variable domain in full (rest from reference TRBV12-5 and TRBJ1-5): DARVTQTPRHKVTEMGQEVTMRCQPILGHNTVFWYRQTMMQGLELLAYFRNRAPLDDSGMPKDRFSAEMPDATLATLKIQPSEPRDSAVYFCASGPGSNQPQHFGDGTRLSIL.

The chain combines TRBV7-9 with TRBJ1-2; maybe TRBD1 (5 bases). V lost 4 bases, J lost 2 bases, and 14 bases lay in between. Germline V lookup: CDR1 SEHNR, CDR2 FQNEAQ (reference sequence). There are 15 residues in the CDR3. CDR3 in DNA: TGTGCCAGCAGCTCGGGGCGGGGATGGAACTATGGCTACACCTTC. It is translated as CASSSGRGWNYGYTF.

The chain recombines TRBV7-2 with TRBJ1-2; 7 bases are shared with TRBD1. The V gene's germline CDR1 is SGHTA and CDR2 FQGNSA. There are 14 residues in the CDR3. The junction had 5 bases not matched to a gene; V was cut back by 5 bases and J by 2 bases. CDR3 bases: TGTGCCAGCAGCCTAGGGACAGCAAACTATGGCTACACCTTC. This codes for CASSLGTANYGYTF.

The CDR3 region is CASSLAGGYNEQFF. In DNA form, the CDR3 reads TGTGCCAGCAGCCTAGCGGGGGGCTACAATGAGCAGTTCTTC. The J gene is TRBJ2-1, the V gene TRBV7-3; 11 bases line up with TRBD2. CDR1 is SGHTA and CDR2 is FQGTGA in the germline V gene. This CDR3 comprises 14 residues. The J segment lost 3 bases and the V segment lost 5 bases, leaving 0 bases of the junction unmatched.

This rearrangement joins TRBV6-1 to TRBJ2-3; D is possibly TRBD1 or TRBD2 (5 bases each). The CDR3 extends over 15 amino acids. CDR1 and CDR2 from the germline V gene are MNHNS and SASEGT. V was clipped by 4 bases and J by 4 bases, with 15 bases between them. CDR3 protein: CASSGGPPKADTQYF. The CDR3 DNA reads TGTGCCAGCAGTGGGGGACCGCCAAAAGCAGATACGCAGTATTTT.